One TCR beta chain is described in this entry. Germline V lookup: CDR1 LNHDA, CDR2 SQIVND (reference sequence). The CDR3 consists of 13 residues. The ends lost 5 bases at V and 2 bases at J; junction bases unmatched: 3. The entry originates in a study of CD8 T cells in Susac syndrome. Reverse transcription of 0.5 to 1 ug RNA was performed with random hexamers. MiXCR, applied by TCRdb to the immunoSEQ multiplex PCR reads, yields one record per CDR3 protein. The data hold 400,000 to 550,000 distinct CDR3 sequences, with 75% to 90% observed a single time. V and J are TRBV19 and TRBJ2-7; 7 bases match TRBD2. The TCR originated in a human donor with multiple sclerosis. Sequenced sample: CD8+ T cells from PBMCs. The CDR3 DNA reads as TGTGCCAGTAGTGCGGGAGTAGCCTACGAGCAGTACTTC. Encoded protein: CASSAGVAYEQYF.